The 27 T cell receptor beta chains below were found in one sample sequenced in a study of T cells in women clearing cervical HPV infection. The protocol was immunoSEQ multiplex PCR, while the TCRdb copy is restricted to in-frame clones and leaves out a portion. Its listing shows tens of thousands of clones. Material: blood buffy coat. These TCRs come from a woman aged 18 to 69 with a cervical HPV16 infection that either progressed to CIN3+ or cleared (not recorded which).

Points on this clone: The read stops 3 residues short of the end of the CDR3; the missing end is completed from the germline J gene. The chain has TRBV18 and TRBJ2-3, with TRBD1 matching 7 bases. V was clipped by 1 base and J by 3 bases; unmatched bases: 4. The CDR3 covers 15 residues. CDR1 is KGHSH and CDR2 is LQKENI in the germline V gene. CDR3 DNA, as far as it was read: TGTGCCAGCTCACCACAGGGGGCCGGTACAGATACG. Its translation is CASSPQGAGTDT. The entire CDR3 protein reads CASSPQGAGTDTQYF.

Regarding this clone: The CDR3 is cut off 3 residues early in the read; its end comes from the germline J gene. This chain uses TRBV5-1 with TRBJ2-5; 7 positions agree with TRBD2. Looked up from germline, CDR1 is SGHRS and CDR2 is YFSETQ. Unmatched junction bases numbered 3, after V lost 3 bases and J lost 4 bases. The CDR3 loop spans 13 amino acids. The CDR3 protein is CASSSGLIETQYF. CDR3 bases read: TGCGCCAGCAGCTCGGGACTAATAGAGACC.

For this clone: Read coverage stops 3 residues before the CDR3 terminus; the germline J gene supplies the remainder. The V gene is TRBV30, the J gene TRBJ1-2; no clear D. There are 14 residues in the CDR3. Germline CDR1 reads GTSNPN; CDR2 reads SVGIG (reference sequence). The covered CDR3 bases are TGTGCCTGGAGAGCGGGAGCGGGGTTGAATGAC. Translated: CAWRAGAGLND. The CDR3 as a whole reads CAWRAGAGLNDYTF.

With regard to this clone: The read terminates 3 residues ahead of where the CDR3 ends, so the germline J gene completes it. This sequence joins TRBV19 and TRBJ2-1; 11 bases line up with TRBD2. Germline lookup yields CDR1 LNHDA and CDR2 SQIVND (reference sequence). The CDR3 sequence is 15 residues long. V dropped 5 bases and J dropped 2; count of bases not matched to a gene: 2. CDR3 bases read: TGTGCCAGTAGTTCGACTAGCGGGGCCTACAATGAG. Encoded protein: CASSSTSGAYNE. Given in full, the CDR3 is CASSSTSGAYNEQFF.

About this clone itself: Sequencing ends 3 residues short of the CDR3 end; the germline J gene provides the rest. J is TRBJ2-3 and V is TRBV5-1, with TRBD2 matching over 14 bases. The CDR3 runs to 16 residues. Germline CDR1 is SGHRS and CDR2 is YFSETQ. V was clipped by 4 bases and J by 8 bases; unmatched bases: 9. The part of the CDR3 DNA that was read is TGCGCCAGCAGCCCGACTAGCGGGGGGGAGCGGGGTACG. This codes for CASSPTSGGERGT. The CDR3 in full is CASSPTSGGERGTQYF.

Comment on this clone: The read gets to within 3 residues of the CDR3 end, and the germline J gene fills in the rest. V is TRBV7-2 and J is TRBJ1-4; 7 positions agree with TRBD1. Trimming cost V 6 bases and J 2 bases; bases outside gene matches: 3. Germline V CDR1 and CDR2: SGHTA, FQGNSA. The CDR3 totals 14 residues. The DNA read from the CDR3 is TGTGCCAGCAGACGAGGGGGCACTAATGAAAAA. Amino acids: CASRRGGTNEK. In full, the CDR3 is CASRRGGTNEKLFF.

Regarding this clone: The CDR3 extends 3 residues past the end of the read, so its final part is completed from the germline J gene. The gene calls are TRBV29-1 and TRBJ1-2; the D is unclear. Germline V CDR1 and CDR2: SQVTM, ANQGSEA. This CDR3 contains 11 residues. CDR3 bases read: TGCAGCGTTGAAGATAGCCTCCCT. Its translation is CSVEDSLP. The CDR3 in its entirety is CSVEDSLPYTF.

As concerns this clone: The read ends 3 residues before the CDR3 terminus; that terminus is restored from the germline J gene. The chain uses TRBV20-1 and TRBJ1-6, with a weak D call TRBD1 (6 bases). The CDR3 extends over 15 amino acids. CDR1 is DFQATT and CDR2 is SNEGSKA in the germline V gene (reference sequence). With 0 bases removed from V and 8 bases from J, the gap between germline ends came to 14 bases. CDR3 in amino acids: CSARDRAGGDSPLHF. CDR3 bases read: TGCAGTGCTAGAGATCGGGCGGGGGGCGATTCACCC.

As to this clone: The CDR3 is cut off 3 residues early in the read; its end comes from the germline J gene. This chain links TRBV11-3 with TRBJ2-2; possibly TRBD2 for D (6 bases). V gave up 6 bases and J gave up 6 bases, with 14 bases separating them. The CDR3 has 14 residues. CDR1 and CDR2 (germline): SGHNT, YENEEA. The CDR3: CASRPTAGSGELFF. The sequenced part of the CDR3 DNA is TGTGCCAGCAGGCCCACGGCGGGGTCCGGGGAG.

Comment on this clone: The read finishes 3 residues shy of the CDR3 end, and the germline J gene is used to complete it. V usage is TRBV20-1 and J usage is TRBJ1-1, with 8 bases aligning to TRBD1. Germline lookup yields CDR1 DFQATT and CDR2 SNEGSKA (reference sequence). This CDR3 is built from 11 residues. The chain's CDR3 is CSAVWDREAFF. Incomplete CDR3 DNA: TGCAGTGCCGTCTGGGACAGGGAA.

Regarding this clone: Sequencing ends 3 residues short of the CDR3 end; the germline J gene provides the rest. The V call is TRBV2, the J call TRBJ2-3; 9 nucleotides agree with TRBD2. Germline CDR1 and CDR2: SNHLY and FYNNEI. The CDR3 length is 15 residues. The CDR3 is CASSVGLAGTPAQYF. The sequenced part of the CDR3 DNA is TGTGCCAGCAGTGTTGGGCTAGCGGGGACCCCCGCG.

On this clone: The read ends 3 residues shy of where the CDR3 ends; the end is completed using the germline J gene. The J gene is TRBJ2-1, the V gene TRBV9; possibly TRBD2 for D (6 bases). V dropped 4 bases and J dropped 5 bases, with 16 bases sitting between them. The CDR3 sequence is 15 residues long. Germline V CDR1 and CDR2: SGDLS, YYNGEE. CDR3 DNA, as far as it was read: TGTGCCAGCAGCACCTTAGCGGAGTGGGACAATGAG. Protein product: CASSTLAEWDNE. The whole CDR3 protein is CASSTLAEWDNEQFF.

With respect to this clone: From the germline J gene comes the end of the CDR3, since the read stops 3 residues before it. The chain joins TRBV20-1 to TRBJ1-5, with a weak D call TRBD1 (5 bases). CDR3 length equals 15 residues. Germline assignment: CDR1 DFQATT and CDR2 SNEGSKA (reference sequence). V was cut by 0 bases and J by 5 bases, with 14 bases left in between. The CDR3 loop reads CSARDTGRADQPQHF. CDR3 DNA (partial): TGCAGTGCTAGAGATACGGGCAGGGCCGATCAGCCC.

Points on this clone: The read halts 3 residues ahead of the CDR3 end, with the missing end drawn from the germline J gene. The V gene is TRBV10-3, the J gene TRBJ1-2; D is unclear. The CDR3 sequence is 14 residues long. CDR1 and CDR2 from the germline V gene are ENHRY and SYGVKD. V was pared by 6 bases and J by 3 bases, with 14 bases between. CDR3 DNA, as far as it was read: TGTGCCATCAGCGCCATATTAGTGGACTATGGC. Its translation: CAISAILVDYG. The whole CDR3 sequence is CAISAILVDYGYTF.

On this clone: The read gets to within 3 residues of the CDR3 end, and the germline J gene fills in the rest. The chain is built from TRBV29-1 and TRBJ2-3; 7 positions agree with TRBD2. The CDR3 has 14 amino acids. CDR1 is SQVTM, CDR2 ANQGSEA, per germline. V was pared by 0 bases and J by 0 bases, with 0 bases of the junction left unmatched. The CDR3 bases that were read are TGCAGCGTTGAAGATAGCGGGAGCACAGATACG. Its translation is CSVEDSGSTDT. The full-length CDR3 reads as CSVEDSGSTDTQYF.

About this clone itself: The read ends 3 residues before the CDR3 terminus; that terminus is restored from the germline J gene. The rearrangement uses TRBV7-9 and TRBJ2-3, with D possibly matching TRBD2 (6 bases). The CDR3 spans 14 residues. The V gene's germline CDR1 is SEHNR and CDR2 FQNEAQ (reference sequence). CDR3 DNA, as far as it was read: TGTGCCAGCAGCTTAGGGGGGGACCTGAGCACG. This codes for CASSLGGDLST. The complete CDR3 sequence is CASSLGGDLSTQYF.

Regarding this clone: The read is 3 residues too short to cover the CDR3 end, so that end is filled in from the germline J gene. J is TRBJ2-7 and V is TRBV6-2 or TRBV6-3, with 7 bases lining up with TRBD1. The V segment lost 4 bases and the J segment 4 bases; nucleotides outside the gene matches: 4. Germline V CDR1 and CDR2: MNHEY, SVGEGT. This CDR3 comprises 13 residues. The CDR3 sequence is CASSLDRRYEQYF. CDR3 bases read: TGTGCCAGCAGTTTGGACAGGCGATACGAG.

As regards this clone: The read terminates 3 residues before the CDR3 end, so the remaining end is supplied by the germline J gene. This chain uses TRBV5-1 with TRBJ2-1, with 13 bases that match TRBD2. V lost 5 bases and J lost 5; bases outside the gene matches: 1. The CDR3 has 14 amino acids. From germline, CDR1 is SGHRS and CDR2 YFSETQ. The CDR3 loop reads CASSGLAGDNEQFF. Incomplete CDR3 DNA: TGCGCCAGCAGTGGACTAGCGGGGGACAATGAG.

With respect to this clone: The read ends 3 residues early relative to the CDR3; the germline J gene fills the gap. This chain joins TRBV12-3 or TRBV12-4 and TRBJ2-4; tentatively, D is TRBD1 (5 bases). The CDR3 is made up of 13 amino acids. Trimming shortened V by 7 bases and J by 0 bases, and 7 bases separated the two germline ends. Partial CDR3 DNA: TGTGCCAGCATGGGGCTAGCCAAAAACATT. Residues: CASMGLAKNI. The entire CDR3 reads CASMGLAKNIQYF.

As to this clone: The read stops 3 residues short of the end of the CDR3; the missing end is completed from the germline J gene. V and J are TRBV15 and TRBJ1-4, with 7 bases aligning to TRBD1. The V gene's germline CDR1 is LNHNV and CDR2 YYDKDF (reference sequence). CDR3 length: 15 amino acids. The J segment lost 7 bases and the V segment lost 0 bases, leaving 5 bases of the junction unmatched. CDR3 protein: CATSRDLRQGEKLFF. CDR3 bases read: TGTGCCACCAGCAGAGATCTTCGACAGGGTGAAAAA.

Concerning this clone itself: The missing CDR3 end, 3 residues past where the read stops, is filled in from the germline J gene. The chain carries TRBV20-1 and TRBJ1-2; D unclear. Between the trimmed V and J ends, which lost 2 bases and 5 bases, there was a span of 12 bases. CDR3 length equals 13 residues. CDR1 and CDR2 from the germline V gene are DFQATT and SNEGSKA (reference sequence). The covered CDR3 bases are TGCAGTGCTAGATCCGAAGGGTTATATGGC. Its translation: CSARSEGLYG. The whole CDR3 sequence is CSARSEGLYGYTF.

Comments on this clone: The CDR3 end falls 3 residues outside the read, so it is completed with the germline J gene. The chain carries TRBV3-1 (or the pseudogene TRBV3-2) and TRBJ2-3, with TRBD1 as a possible D gene (7 bases). The CDR3 spans 15 residues. The germline V gene encodes CDR1 LGHDT and CDR2 YNNKEL (reference sequence). V lost 1 base and J lost 4, with 12 bases in between. CDR3 sequence: CASSQGPGGPDTQYF. The part of the CDR3 DNA that was read is TGTGCCAGCAGCCAAGGACCAGGGGGGCCAGATACG.

According to its frequency, this clone is medium-sized. The read is 3 residues too short to cover the CDR3 end, so that end is filled in from the germline J gene. The chain recombines TRBV7-2 with TRBJ2-2, with 7 nucleotides matching TRBD2. The V gene's germline CDR1 is SGHTA and CDR2 FQGNSA. This CDR3 contains 15 residues. The V segment lost 3 bases and the J segment 2 bases; nucleotides outside the gene matches: 3. CDR3 DNA (partial): TGTGCCAGCAGCTTCATGGGACTAAACACCGGGGAG. This gives the protein CASSFMGLNTGE. The full CDR3 protein reads CASSFMGLNTGELFF.

Worth noting for this clone: The read halts 3 residues ahead of the CDR3 end, with the missing end drawn from the germline J gene. This rearrangement joins TRBV6-2 or TRBV6-3 to TRBJ1-2; D is unclear. Germline V gene sequence: CDR1 MNHEY, CDR2 SVGEGT. Deletions cut 6 bases from V and 1 base from J, with 6 bases between. CDR3 size: 12 residues. Here the CDR3 reads CASRALNYGYTF. Partial CDR3 DNA: TGTGCCAGCAGGGCCCTTAACTATGGC.

With respect to this clone: The sequence runs out 3 residues before the end of the CDR3; the remainder is reconstructed from the germline J gene. The chain has TRBV30 and TRBJ2-5; 7 bases match TRBD1. There are 12 residues in the CDR3. Germline V gene lookup returns CDR1 GTSNPN and CDR2 SVGIG (reference sequence). Unmatched junction bases numbered 5, after V lost 4 bases and J lost 6 bases. The sequenced part of the CDR3 DNA is TGTGCCTGGATTAAACAGGGGCAGACC. Its translation: CAWIKQGQT. The whole CDR3 protein is CAWIKQGQTQYF.

Remarks on this clone: The missing CDR3 end, 3 residues past where the read stops, is filled in from the germline J gene. The genes are TRBV5-1 and TRBJ1-2, with a weak D call TRBD1 (5 bases). Germline V gives CDR1 SGHRS, CDR2 YFSETQ. The CDR3 runs to 16 residues. Trimming cost V 2 bases and J 1 base, with 15 bases left between them. The CDR3 loop reads CASSFMGGSGNYGYTF. The CDR3 bases that were read are TGCGCCAGCAGCTTTATGGGGGGGAGCGGTAACTATGGC.

Details on this clone: The DNA ends 3 residues before the CDR3 does, and the rest of the CDR3 is filled in from the germline J gene. The chain recombines TRBV11-2 with TRBJ2-7; D is possibly TRBD2 (6 bases). Germline CDR1 reads SGHAT; CDR2 reads FQNNGV. The CDR3 is 14 residues long. Trimming stripped 2 bases from V and 3 bases from J, with 11 bases between. This CDR3 reads CASSLLRGDYEQYF. Partial CDR3 DNA: TGTGCCAGCAGCTTATTGCGGGGCGACTACGAG.